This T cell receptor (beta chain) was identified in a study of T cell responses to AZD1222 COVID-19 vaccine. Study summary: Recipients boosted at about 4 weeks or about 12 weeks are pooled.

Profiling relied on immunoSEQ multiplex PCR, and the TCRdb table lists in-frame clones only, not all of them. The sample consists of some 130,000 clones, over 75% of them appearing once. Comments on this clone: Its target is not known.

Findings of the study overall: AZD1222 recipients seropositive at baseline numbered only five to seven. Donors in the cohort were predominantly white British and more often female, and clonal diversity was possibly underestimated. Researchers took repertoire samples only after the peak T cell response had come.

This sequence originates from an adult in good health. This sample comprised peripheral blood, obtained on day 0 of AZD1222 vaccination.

The CDR3 here is CASSYDRVEDSPLHF. The CDR3 DNA sequence: TGTGCCAGCAGTTATGACAGGGTAGAGGATTCACCCCTCCACTTT. The chain has TRBV6-5 and TRBJ1-6; 7 nucleotides match TRBD1. The CDR3 extends over 15 amino acids. Germline CDR1 reads MNHEY; CDR2 reads SVGAGI. J was trimmed by 8 bases and V by 3 bases; bases with no gene match: 7.